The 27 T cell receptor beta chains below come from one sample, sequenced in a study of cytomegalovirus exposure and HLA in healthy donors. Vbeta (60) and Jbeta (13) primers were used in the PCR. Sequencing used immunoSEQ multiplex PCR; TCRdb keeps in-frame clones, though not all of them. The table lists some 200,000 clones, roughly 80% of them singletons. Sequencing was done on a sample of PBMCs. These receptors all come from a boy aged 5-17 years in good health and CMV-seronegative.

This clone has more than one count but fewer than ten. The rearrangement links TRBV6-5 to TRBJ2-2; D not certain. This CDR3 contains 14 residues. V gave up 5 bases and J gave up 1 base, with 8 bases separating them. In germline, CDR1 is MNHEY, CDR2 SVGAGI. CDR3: CASSSGRNTGELFF. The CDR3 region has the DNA TGTGCCAGCAGTAGTGGCAGGAACACCGGGGAGCTGTTTTTT.

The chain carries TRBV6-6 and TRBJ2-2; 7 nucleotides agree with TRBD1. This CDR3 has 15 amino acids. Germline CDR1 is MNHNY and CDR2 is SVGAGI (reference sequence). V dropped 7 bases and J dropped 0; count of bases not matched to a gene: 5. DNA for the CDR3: TGTGCCAGCATGGGGACAGCCGCGAACACCGGGGAGCTGTTTTTT. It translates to CASMGTAANTGELFF.

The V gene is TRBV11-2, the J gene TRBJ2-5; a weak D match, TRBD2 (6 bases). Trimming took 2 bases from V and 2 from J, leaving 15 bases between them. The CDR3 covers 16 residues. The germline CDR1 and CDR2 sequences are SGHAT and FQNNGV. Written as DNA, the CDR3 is TGTGCCAGCAGCTTAAAGGGAGGCACAGGTCAAGAGACCCAGTACTTC. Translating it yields CASSLKGGTGQETQYF.

The CDR3 coding sequence is TGTGCCAGCAGCTTGGGCGGGGGGAGCACAGATACGCAGTATTTT. It specifies CASSLGGGSTDTQYF. The V and J genes are TRBV5-6 and TRBJ2-3; TRBD2 aligns across 8 bases. The CDR3 contains 15 residues. CDR1 and CDR2 from the germline V gene are SGHDT and YYEEEE. J gave up 0 bases and V 0 bases, and 0 bases lay outside the gene matches.

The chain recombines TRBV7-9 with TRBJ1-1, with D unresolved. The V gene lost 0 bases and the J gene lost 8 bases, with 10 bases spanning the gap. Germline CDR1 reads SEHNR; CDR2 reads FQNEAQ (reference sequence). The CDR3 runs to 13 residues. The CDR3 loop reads CASSLALGHEAFF. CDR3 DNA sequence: TGTGCCAGCAGCTTAGCGCTGGGCCACGAAGCTTTCTTT.

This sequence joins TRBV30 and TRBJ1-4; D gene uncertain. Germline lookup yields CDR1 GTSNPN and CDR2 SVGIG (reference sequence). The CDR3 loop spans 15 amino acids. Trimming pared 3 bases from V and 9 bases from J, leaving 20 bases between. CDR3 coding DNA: TGTGCCTGGAGGAGAGGGATTGAGGAACGTCAAAAACTGTTTTTT. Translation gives CAWRRGIEERQKLFF. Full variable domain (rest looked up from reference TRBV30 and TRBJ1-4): SQTIHQWPATLVQPVGSPLSLECTVEGTSNPNLYWYRQAAGRGLQLLFYSVGIGQISSEVPQNLSASRPQDRQFILSSKKLLLSDSGFYLCAWRRGIEERQKLFFGSGTQLSVL.

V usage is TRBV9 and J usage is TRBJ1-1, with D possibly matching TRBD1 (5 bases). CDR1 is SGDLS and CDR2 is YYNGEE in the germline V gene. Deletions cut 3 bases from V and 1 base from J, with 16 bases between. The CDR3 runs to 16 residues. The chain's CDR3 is CASSEGVRLGNTEAFF. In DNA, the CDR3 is TGTGCCAGCAGCGAAGGGGTCAGATTAGGGAACACTGAAGCTTTCTTT.

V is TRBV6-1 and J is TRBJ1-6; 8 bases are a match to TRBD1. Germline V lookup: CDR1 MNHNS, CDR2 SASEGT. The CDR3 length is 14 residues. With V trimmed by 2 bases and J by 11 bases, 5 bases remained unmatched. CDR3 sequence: CASSEQGAGAPLHF. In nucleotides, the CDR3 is TGTGCCAGCAGTGAACAGGGGGCCGGGGCACCCCTCCACTTT.

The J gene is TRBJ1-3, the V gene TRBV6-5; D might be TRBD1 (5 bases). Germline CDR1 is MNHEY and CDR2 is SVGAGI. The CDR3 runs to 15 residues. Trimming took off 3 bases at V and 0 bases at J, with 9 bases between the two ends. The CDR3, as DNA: TGTGCCAGCAGTTATGGGGGGAACTCTGGAAACACCATATATTTT. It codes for CASSYGGNSGNTIYF.

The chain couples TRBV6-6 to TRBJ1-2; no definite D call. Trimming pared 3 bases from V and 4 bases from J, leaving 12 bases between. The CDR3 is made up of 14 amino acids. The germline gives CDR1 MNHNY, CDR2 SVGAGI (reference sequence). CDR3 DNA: TGTGCCAGCAGTTATAGTGGGGAGGTCTATGGCTACACCTTC. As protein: CASSYSGEVYGYTF.

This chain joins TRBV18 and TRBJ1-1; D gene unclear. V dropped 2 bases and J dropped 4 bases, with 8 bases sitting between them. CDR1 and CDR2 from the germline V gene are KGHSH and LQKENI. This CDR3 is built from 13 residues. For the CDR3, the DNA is TGTGCCAGCTCACCAGAAGGGAGCACTGAAGCTTTCTTT. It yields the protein CASSPEGSTEAFF.

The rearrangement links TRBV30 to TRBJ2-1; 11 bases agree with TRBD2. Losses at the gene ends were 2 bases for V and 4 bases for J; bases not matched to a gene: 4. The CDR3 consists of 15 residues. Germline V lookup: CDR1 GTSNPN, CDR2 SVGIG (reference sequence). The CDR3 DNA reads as TGTGCCTGGAGTTCCGGGACTAGCGGTTACAATGAGCAGTTCTTC. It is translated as CAWSSGTSGYNEQFF. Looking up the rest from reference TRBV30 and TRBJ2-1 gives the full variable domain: SQTIHQWPATLVQPVGSPLSLECTVEGTSNPNLYWYRQAAGRGLQLLFYSVGIGQISSEVPQNLSASRPQDRQFILSSKKLLLSDSGFYLCAWSSGTSGYNEQFFGPGTRLTVL.

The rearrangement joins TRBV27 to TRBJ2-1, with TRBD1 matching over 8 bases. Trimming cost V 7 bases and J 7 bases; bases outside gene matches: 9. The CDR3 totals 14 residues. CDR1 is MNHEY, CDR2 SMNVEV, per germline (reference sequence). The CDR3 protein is CASTRGQVLNEQFF. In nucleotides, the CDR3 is TGTGCCAGCACTCGGGGACAGGTCCTAAATGAGCAGTTCTTC.

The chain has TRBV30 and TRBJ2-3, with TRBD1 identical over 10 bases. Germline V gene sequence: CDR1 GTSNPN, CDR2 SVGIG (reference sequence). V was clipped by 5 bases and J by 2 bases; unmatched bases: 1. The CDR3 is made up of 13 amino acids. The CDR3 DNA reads TGTGCCTGGGACAGGGGGCTCACAGATACGCAGTATTTT. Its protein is CAWDRGLTDTQYF.

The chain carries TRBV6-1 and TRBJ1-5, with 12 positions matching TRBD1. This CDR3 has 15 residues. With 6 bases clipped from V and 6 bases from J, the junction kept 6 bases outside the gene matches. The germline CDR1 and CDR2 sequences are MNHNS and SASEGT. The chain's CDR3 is CASSSGTGGPQPQHF. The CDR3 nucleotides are TGTGCCAGCAGCTCCGGGACAGGGGGCCCTCAGCCCCAGCATTTT.

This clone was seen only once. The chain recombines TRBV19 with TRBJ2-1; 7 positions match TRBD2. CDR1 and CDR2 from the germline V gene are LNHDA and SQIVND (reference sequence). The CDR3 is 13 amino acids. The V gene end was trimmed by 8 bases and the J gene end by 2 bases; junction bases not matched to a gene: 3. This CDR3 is CASGGGPYNEQFF. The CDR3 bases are TGTGCCAGTGGGGGGGGTCCCTACAATGAGCAGTTCTTC.

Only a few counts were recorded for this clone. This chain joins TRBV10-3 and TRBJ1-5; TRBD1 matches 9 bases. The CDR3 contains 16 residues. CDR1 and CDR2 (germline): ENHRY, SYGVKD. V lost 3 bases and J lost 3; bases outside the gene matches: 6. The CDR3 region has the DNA TGTGCCATCAGTGACCCGGACAGGGGTAACAATCAGCCCCAGCATTTT. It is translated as CAISDPDRGNNQPQHF.

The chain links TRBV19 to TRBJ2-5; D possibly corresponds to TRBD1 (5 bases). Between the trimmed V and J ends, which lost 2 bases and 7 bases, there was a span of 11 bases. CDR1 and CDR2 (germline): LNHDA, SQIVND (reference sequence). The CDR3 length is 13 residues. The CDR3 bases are TGTGCCAGTAGTATAACCAGGGAAGGGACCCAGTACTTC. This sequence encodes CASSITREGTQYF.

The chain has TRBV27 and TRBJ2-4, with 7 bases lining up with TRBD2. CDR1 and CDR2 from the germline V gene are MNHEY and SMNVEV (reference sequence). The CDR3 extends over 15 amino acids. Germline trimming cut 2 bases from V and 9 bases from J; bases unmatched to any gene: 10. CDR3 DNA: TGTGCCAGCAGTTTAAAGGGTAGCGGGTGGGGCATTCAGTACTTC. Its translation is CASSLKGSGWGIQYF.

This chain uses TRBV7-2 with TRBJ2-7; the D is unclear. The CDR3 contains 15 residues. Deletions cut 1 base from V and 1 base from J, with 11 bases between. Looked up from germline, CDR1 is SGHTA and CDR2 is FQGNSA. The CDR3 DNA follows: TGTGCCAGCAGCTTAGGAGGCCTGGGTTCCTACGAGCAGTACTTC. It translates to CASSLGGLGSYEQYF.

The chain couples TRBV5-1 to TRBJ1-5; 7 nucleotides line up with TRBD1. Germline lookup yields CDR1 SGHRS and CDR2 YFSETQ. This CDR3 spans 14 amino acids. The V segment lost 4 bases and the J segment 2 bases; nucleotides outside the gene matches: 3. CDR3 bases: TGCGCCAGCAGCGCAGGGGGAGGCAATCAGCCCCAGCATTTT. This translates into CASSAGGGNQPQHF.

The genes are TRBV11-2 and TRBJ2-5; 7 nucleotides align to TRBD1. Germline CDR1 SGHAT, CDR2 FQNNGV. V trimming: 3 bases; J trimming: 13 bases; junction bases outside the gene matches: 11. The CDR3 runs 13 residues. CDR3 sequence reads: CASSFGQGDQGYF. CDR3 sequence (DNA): TGTGCCAGCAGCTTTGGTCAGGGGGACCAAGGGTACTTC.

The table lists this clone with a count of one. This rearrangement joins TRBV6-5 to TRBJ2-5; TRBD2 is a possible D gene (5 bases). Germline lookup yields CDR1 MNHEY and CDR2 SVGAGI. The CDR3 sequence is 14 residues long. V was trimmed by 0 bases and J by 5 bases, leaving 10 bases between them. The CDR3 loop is CASSYSGAWETQYF. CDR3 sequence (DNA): TGTGCCAGCAGTTACTCGGGAGCTTGGGAGACCCAGTACTTC.

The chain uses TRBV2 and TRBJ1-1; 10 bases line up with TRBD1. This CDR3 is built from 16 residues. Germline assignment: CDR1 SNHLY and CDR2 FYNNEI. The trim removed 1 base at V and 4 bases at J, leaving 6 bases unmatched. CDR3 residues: CASSEGGQGLVTEAFF. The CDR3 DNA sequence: TGTGCCAGCAGTGAAGGGGGACAGGGGTTAGTCACTGAAGCTTTCTTT.

DNA for the CDR3: TGTGCCAGCAGCCCGCGGACAGGGGGCTTTGGGGAGCTGTTTTTT. This translates into CASSPRTGGFGELFF. V and J are TRBV11-3 and TRBJ2-2; TRBD1 matches 11 bases. Germline trimming cut 5 bases from V and 8 bases from J; bases unmatched to any gene: 7. In germline, CDR1 is SGHNT, CDR2 YENEEA. The CDR3 spans 15 residues.

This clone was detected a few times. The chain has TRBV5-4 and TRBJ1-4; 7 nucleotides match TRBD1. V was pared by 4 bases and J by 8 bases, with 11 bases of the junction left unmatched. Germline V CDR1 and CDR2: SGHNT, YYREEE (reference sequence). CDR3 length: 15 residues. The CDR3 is CASSRDRAEEEKLFF. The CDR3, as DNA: TGTGCCAGCAGCCGAGACAGGGCTGAAGAGGAAAAACTGTTTTTT.

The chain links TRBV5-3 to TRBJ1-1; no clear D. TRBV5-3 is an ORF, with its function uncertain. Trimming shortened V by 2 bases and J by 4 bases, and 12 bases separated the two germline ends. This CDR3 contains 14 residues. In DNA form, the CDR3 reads TGTGCCAGAAGCTTTATTGCAGGAACCACTGAAGCTTTCTTT. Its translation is CARSFIAGTTEAFF.